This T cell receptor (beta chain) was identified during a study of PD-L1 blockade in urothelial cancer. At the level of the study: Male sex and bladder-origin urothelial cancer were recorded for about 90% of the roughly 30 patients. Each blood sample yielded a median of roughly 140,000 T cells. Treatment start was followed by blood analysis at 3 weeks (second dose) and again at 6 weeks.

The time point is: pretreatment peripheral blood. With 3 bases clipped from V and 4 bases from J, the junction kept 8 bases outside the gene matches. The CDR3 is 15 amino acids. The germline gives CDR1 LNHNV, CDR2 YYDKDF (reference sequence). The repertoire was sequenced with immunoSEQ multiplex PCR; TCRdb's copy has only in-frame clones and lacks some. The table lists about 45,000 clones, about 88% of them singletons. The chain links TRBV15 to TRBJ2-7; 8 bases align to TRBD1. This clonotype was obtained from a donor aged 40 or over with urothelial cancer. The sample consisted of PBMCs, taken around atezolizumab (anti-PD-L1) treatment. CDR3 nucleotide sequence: TGTGCCACCAGCAGCGACAGGGGTCCCCCGTACGAGCAGTACTTC. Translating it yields CATSSDRGPPYEQYF.